The present TCR beta chain was sequenced within a study of beta chain features in type 1 diabetes. Study results and limitations: PCR might preferentially amplify shorter templates, equally in patients and controls. Relative to healthy donors, patients appeared to have naive, central memory and Treg TCRB repertoires that were more similar. Moderate but significant shortening of TCRB CDR3s was recorded in all four CD4+ subsets from Type 1 diabetes patients.

Trimming took off 7 bases at V and 0 bases at J, with 7 bases between the two ends. The CDR3 is 12 residues long. The germline gives CDR1 SGHRS, CDR2 YFSETQ. The sequenced template was cDNA made from the entire isolated RNA. Using immunoSEQ multiplex PCR, the repertoire was profiled, and TCRdb retains in-frame clones only, with some absent. Seen here are 310,000 or so clones, around 8.5% observed once, and the top ten hold about 1%. In its sample, this clone was seen a few times. Its matching antigen is unknown. This chain connects TRBV5-1 to TRBJ1-1, with unresolved D. Sequencing was done on a sample of central memory CD4+ T cells from blood. This sequence was found in a man younger than 45 with type 1 diabetes. The CDR3, as DNA: TGCGCCAGCGGCAACATGAACACTGAAGCTTTCTTT. This gives the protein CASGNMNTEAFF.